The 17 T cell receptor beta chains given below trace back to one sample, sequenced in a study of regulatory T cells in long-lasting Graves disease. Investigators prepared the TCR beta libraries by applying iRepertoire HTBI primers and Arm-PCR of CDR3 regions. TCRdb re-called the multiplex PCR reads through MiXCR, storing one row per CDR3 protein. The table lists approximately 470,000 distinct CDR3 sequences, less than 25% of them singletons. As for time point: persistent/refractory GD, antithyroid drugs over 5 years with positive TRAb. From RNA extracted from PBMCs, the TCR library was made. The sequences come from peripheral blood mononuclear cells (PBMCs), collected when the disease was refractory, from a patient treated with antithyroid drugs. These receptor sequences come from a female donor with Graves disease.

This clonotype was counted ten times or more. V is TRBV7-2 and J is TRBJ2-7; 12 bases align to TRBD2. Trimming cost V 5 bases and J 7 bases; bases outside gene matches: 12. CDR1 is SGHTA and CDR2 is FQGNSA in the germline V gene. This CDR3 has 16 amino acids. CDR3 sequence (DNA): TGTGCCAGCAGCCGGACTAGCGGGGACTTCCCTAGGGAGCAGTACTTC. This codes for CASSRTSGDFPREQYF.

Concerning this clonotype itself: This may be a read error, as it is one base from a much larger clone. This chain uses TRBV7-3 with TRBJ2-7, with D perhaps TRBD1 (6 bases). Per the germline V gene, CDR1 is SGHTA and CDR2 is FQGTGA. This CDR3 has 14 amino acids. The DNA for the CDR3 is TGTGCCAGCACCCAGATGGGGGCGAGCTACGAGCAGCACTTC. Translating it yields CASTQMGASYEQHF.

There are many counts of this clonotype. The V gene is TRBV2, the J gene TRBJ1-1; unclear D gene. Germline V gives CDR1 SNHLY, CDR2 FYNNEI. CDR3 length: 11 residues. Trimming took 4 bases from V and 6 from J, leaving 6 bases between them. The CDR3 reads CASSALAEAFF. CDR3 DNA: TGTGCCAGCAGTGCACTGGCTGAAGCTTTCTTT.

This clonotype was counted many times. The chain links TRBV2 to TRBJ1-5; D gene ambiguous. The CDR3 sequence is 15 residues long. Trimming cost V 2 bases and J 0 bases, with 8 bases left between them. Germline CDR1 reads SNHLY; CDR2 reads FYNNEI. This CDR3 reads CASSESRDSNQPQHF. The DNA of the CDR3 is TGTGCCAGCAGTGAATCGAGGGATAGCAATCAGCCCCAGCATTTT. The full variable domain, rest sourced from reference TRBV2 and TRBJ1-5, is EPEVTQTPSHQVTQMGQEVILRCVPISNHLYFYWYRQILGQKVEFLVSFYNNEISEKSEIFDDQFSVERPDGSNFTLKIRSTKLEDSAMYFCASSESRDSNQPQHFGDGTRLSIL.

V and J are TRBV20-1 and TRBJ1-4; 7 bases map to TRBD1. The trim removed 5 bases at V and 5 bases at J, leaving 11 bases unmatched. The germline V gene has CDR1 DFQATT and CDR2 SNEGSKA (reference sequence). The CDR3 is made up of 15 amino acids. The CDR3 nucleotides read TGCAGTGCTGCGTCTCAGGGGGGGATAAATGAAAAACTGTTTTTT. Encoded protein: CSAASQGGINEKLFF.

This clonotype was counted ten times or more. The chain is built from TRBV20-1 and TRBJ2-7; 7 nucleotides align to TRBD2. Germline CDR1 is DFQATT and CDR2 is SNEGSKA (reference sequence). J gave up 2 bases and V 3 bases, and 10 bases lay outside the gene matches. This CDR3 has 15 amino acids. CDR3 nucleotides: TGCAGTGCTAGCTTTTCCGCTAGCGGAGCCTACGAGCAGTACTTC. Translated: CSASFSASGAYEQYF.

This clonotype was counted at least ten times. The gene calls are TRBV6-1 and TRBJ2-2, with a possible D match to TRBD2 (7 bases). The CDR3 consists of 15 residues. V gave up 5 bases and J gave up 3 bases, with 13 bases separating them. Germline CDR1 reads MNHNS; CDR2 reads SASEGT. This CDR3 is CASSQRGAYTGELFF. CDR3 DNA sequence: TGTGCCAGCAGTCAACGGGGGGCGTACACCGGGGAGCTGTTTTTT.

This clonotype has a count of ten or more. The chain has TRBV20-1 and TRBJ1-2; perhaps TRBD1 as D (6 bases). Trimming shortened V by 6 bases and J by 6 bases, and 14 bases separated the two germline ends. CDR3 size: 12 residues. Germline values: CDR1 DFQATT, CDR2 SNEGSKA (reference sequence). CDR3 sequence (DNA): TGCAGTGCCAATAATAACAGGGATGGCTACACCTTC. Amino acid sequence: CSANNNRDGYTF.

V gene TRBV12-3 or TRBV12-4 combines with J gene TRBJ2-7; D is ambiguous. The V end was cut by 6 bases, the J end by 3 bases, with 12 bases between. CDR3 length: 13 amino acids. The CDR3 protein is CASRPNQVYEQYF. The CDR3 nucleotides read TGTGCCAGCAGACCCAATCAGGTCTACGAGCAGTACTTC.

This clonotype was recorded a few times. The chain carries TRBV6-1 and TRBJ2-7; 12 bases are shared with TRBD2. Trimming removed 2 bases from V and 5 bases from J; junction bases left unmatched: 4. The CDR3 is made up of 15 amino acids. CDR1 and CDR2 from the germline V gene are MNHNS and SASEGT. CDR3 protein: CASSELAGGPDEQYF. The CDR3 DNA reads TGTGCCAGCAGTGAACTAGCGGGAGGGCCCGACGAGCAGTACTTC.

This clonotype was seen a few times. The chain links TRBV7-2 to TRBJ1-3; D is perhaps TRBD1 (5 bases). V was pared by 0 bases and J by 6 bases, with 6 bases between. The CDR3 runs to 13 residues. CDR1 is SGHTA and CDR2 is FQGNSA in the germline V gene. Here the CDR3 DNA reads TGTGCCAGCAGCTTAGCGGGGGAAAACACCATATATTTT. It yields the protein CASSLAGENTIYF.

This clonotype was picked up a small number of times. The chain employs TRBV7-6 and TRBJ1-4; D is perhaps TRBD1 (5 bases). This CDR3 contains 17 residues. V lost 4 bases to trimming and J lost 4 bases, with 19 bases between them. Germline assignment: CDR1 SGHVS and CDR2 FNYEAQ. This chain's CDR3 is CASSSRPPGQINEKLFF. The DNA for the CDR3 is TGTGCCAGCAGCTCCCGCCCGCCGGGGCAGATTAATGAAAAACTGTTTTTT.

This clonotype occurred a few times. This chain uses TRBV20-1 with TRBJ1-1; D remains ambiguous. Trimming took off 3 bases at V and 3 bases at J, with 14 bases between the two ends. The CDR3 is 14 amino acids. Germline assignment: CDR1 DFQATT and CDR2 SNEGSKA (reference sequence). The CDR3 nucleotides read TGCAGTGCTAGGGGGTGGGCGGCGGACACTGAAGCTTTCTTT. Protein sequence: CSARGWAADTEAFF.

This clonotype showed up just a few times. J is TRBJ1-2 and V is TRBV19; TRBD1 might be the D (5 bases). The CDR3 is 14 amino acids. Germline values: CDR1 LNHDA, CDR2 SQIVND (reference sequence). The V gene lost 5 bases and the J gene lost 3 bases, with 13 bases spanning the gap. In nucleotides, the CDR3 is TGTGCCAGTAGTTTGTGGGGCGCCGACTATGGCTACACCTTC. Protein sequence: CASSLWGADYGYTF.

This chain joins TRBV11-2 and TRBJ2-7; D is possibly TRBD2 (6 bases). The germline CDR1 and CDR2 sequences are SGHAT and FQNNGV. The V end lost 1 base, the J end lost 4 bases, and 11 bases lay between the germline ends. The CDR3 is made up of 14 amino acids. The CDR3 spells CASSLADYNYEQYF. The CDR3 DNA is TGTGCCAGCAGCTTAGCGGACTACAATTACGAGCAGTACTTC.

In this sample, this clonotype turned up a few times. As DNA, the CDR3 is TGTGCCAGCAGTAAGGTGATAGCGGGAGGGCCGTCCTACGAGCAGTACTTC. Translating it yields CASSKVIAGGPSYEQYF. The genes are TRBV6-1 and TRBJ2-7; 11 nucleotides align to TRBD2. Germline V lookup: CDR1 MNHNS, CDR2 SASEGT. With 5 bases clipped from V and 1 base from J, the junction kept 10 bases outside the gene matches. This CDR3 is 17 amino acids long.

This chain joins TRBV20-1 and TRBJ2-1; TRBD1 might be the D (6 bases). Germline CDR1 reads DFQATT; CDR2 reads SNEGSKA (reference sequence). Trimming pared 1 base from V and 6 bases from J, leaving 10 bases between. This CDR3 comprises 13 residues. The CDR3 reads CSARGTARNEQFF. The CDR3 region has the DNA TGCAGTGCTAGAGGGACAGCCCGCAATGAGCAGTTCTTC.